This TCR beta chain was profiled in a study of Ad26.COV2.S vaccination and SARS-CoV-2 variants. Study background: The donor belonged to the COV1001 Ad26.COV2.S trial arm. The study, taken as a whole, reports: After vaccination, reports described spike-specific CD8+ and CD4+ T cell responses as showing substantial breadth.

The treatment is: some 19 received Ad26.COV2.S at low or high dose, single or two shots; 5 received placebo; per-sample allocation not given. Samples were taken on day 63 after the first vaccine or placebo injection. The study used a vaccine consisting of an Ad26 vector that expressed Wuhan-strain SARS-CoV-2 spike. The assay was immunoSEQ multiplex PCR, and TCRdb's table has in-frame clones only and misses some. Of some 320,000 clones listed, roughly 84% are singletons. A remark on this clone: Antigen specificity is unknown.

The source material was peripheral blood, sampled in a trial of Ad26.COV2.S vaccine versus placebo. The receptor's source is a person between 18 and 59 years old who received the Ad26.COV2.S COVID-19 vaccine or a placebo.

CDR3 bases: TGTGCCAGCAGTGCCTCGGGAGACACTGAAGCTTTCTTT. This codes for CASSASGDTEAFF. The chain uses TRBV2 and TRBJ1-1; no reliable D call. The CDR3 consists of 13 residues. Germline V CDR1 and CDR2: SNHLY, FYNNEI. The V end lost 4 bases, the J end lost 3 bases, and 9 bases lay between the germline ends.